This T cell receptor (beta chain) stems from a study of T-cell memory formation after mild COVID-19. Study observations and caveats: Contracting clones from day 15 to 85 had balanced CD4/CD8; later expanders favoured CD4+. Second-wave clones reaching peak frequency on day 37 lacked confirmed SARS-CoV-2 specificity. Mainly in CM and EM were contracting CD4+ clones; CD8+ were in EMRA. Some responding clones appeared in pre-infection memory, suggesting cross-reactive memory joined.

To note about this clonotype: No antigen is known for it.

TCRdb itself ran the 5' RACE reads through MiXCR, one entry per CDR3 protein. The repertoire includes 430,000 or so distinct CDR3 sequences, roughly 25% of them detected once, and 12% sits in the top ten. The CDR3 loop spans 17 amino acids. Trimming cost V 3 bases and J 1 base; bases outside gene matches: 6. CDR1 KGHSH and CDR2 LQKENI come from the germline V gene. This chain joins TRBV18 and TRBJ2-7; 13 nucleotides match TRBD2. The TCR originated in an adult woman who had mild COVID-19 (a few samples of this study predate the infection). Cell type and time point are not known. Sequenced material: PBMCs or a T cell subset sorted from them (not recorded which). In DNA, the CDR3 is TGTGCCAGCTCACCTTCCGGACTAGCGGGAGCATCCTACGAGCAGTACTTC. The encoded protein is CASSPSGLAGASYEQYF.